These 2 T cell receptor beta chains were all obtained from the same sample, sequenced in a study of T cell responses to AZD1222 COVID-19 vaccine. Data came from immunoSEQ multiplex PCR; TCRdb stores just in-frame clones and leaves some out. The data contain over 130,000 clones, roughly nine tenths of them singletons. Material: peripheral blood, obtained 28 days after the second dose of the MenACWY control vaccine. The receptors were sampled from an adult who received the MenACWY meningococcal vaccine as a control.

The chain recombines TRBV7-2 with TRBJ2-7; tentatively, D is TRBD2 (6 bases). Germline assignment: CDR1 SGHTA and CDR2 FQGNSA. There are 12 residues in the CDR3. V was pared by 2 bases and J by 12 bases, with 14 bases between. CDR3 DNA: TGTGCCAGCAGCTTATTTGGGAGGTGGCCGTACTTC. This translates into CASSLFGRWPYF.

The chain employs TRBV7-2 and TRBJ2-3; no clear D gene. The CDR3 has 14 amino acids. Deletions cut 4 bases from V and 0 bases from J, with 8 bases between. CDR1 is SGHTA, CDR2 FQGNSA, per germline. The CDR3 coding sequence is TGTGCCAGCAGCTCGTATACTAGCACAGATACGCAGTATTTT. Residues: CASSSYTSTDTQYF.